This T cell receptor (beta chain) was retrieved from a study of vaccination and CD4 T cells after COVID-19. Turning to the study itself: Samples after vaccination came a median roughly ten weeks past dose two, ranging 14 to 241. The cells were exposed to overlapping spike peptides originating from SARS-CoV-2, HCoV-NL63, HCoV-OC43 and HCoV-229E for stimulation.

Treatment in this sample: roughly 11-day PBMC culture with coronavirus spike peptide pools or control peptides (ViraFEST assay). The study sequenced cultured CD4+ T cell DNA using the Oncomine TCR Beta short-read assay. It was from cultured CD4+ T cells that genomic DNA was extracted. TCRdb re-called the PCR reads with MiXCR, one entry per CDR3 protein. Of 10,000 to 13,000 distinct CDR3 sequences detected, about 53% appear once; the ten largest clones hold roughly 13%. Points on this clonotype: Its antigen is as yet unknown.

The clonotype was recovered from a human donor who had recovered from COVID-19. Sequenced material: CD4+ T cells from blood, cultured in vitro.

The CDR3 bases are TGTGCCAGCAACGGTAGGCTAGCGGGAGATGTAGATGAGCAGTTCTTC. Its translation is CASNGRLAGDVDEQFF. The chain recombines TRBV6-1 with TRBJ2-1; 10 nucleotides align to TRBD2. Germline V lookup: CDR1 MNHNS, CDR2 SASEGT. V was pared by 7 bases and J by 8 bases, with 14 bases of the junction left unmatched. The CDR3 runs 16 residues.